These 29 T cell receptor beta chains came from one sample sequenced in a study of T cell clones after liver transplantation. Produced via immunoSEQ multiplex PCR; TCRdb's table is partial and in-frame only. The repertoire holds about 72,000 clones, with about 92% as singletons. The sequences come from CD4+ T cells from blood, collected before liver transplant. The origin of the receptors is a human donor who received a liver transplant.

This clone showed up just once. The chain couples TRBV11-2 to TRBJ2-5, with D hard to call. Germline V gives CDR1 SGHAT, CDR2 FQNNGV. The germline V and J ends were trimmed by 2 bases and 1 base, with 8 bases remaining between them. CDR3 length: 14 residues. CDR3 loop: CASSLPHLQETQYF. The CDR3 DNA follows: TGTGCCAGCAGCTTACCTCACCTCCAAGAGACCCAGTACTTC.

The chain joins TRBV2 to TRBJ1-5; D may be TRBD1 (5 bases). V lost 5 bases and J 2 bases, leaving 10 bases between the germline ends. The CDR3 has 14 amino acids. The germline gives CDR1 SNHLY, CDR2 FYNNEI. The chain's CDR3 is CASSSIGGNQPQHF. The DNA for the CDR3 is TGTGCCAGCAGTTCGATAGGGGGCAATCAGCCCCAGCATTTT.

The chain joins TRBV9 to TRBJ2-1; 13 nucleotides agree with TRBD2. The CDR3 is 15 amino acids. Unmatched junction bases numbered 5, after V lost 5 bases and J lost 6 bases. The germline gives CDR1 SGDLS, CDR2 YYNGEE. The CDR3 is CASSILAGGANEQFF. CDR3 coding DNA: TGTGCCAGCAGTATACTAGCGGGAGGGGCCAATGAGCAGTTCTTC. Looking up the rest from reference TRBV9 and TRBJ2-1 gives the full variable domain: DSGVTQTPKHLITATGQRVTLRCSPRSGDLSVYWYQQSLDQGLQFLIQYYNGEERAKGNILERFSAQQFPDLHSELNLSSLELGDSALYFCASSILAGGANEQFFGPGTRLTVL.

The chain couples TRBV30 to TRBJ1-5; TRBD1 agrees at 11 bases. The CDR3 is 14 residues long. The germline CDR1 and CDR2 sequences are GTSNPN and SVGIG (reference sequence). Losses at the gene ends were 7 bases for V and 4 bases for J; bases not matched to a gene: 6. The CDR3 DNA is TGTGCCTTCTCCGGGACAGGGGGAAATCAGCCCCAGCATTTT. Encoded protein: CAFSGTGGNQPQHF.

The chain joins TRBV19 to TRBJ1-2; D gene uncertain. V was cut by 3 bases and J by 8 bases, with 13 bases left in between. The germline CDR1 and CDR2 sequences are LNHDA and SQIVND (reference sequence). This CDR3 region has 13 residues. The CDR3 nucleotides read TGTGCCAGTAGTATCGATAGGATATACGGCTACACCTTC. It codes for CASSIDRIYGYTF.

CDR3 amino acids: CASSYIGSYEQYF. DNA of the CDR3: TGTGCCAGCAGCTATATTGGCTCCTACGAGCAGTACTTC. This rearrangement joins TRBV7-9 to TRBJ2-7; D ambiguous. Germline CDR1 SEHNR, CDR2 FQNEAQ (reference sequence). V dropped 4 bases and J dropped 0 bases, with 7 bases sitting between them. The CDR3 runs to 13 residues.

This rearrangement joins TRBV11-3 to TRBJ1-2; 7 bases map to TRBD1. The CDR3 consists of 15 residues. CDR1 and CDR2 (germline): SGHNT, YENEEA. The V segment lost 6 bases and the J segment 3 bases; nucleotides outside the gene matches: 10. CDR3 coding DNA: TGTGCCAGCAGTGAACGACAGGGAGGTTACTATGGCTACACCTTC. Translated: CASSERQGGYYGYTF.

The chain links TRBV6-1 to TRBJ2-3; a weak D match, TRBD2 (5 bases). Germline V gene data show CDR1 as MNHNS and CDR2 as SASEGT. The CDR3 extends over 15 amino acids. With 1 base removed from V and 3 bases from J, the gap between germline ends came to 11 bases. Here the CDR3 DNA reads TGTGCCAGCAGTGAAGTAAGCGGATGGACAGATACGCAGTATTTT. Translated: CASSEVSGWTDTQYF.

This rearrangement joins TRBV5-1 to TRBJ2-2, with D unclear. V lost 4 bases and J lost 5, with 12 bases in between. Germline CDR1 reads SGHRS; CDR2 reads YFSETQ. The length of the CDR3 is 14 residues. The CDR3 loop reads CASSPEAVTGELFF. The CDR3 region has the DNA TGCGCCAGCAGCCCCGAGGCAGTTACCGGGGAGCTGTTTTTT.

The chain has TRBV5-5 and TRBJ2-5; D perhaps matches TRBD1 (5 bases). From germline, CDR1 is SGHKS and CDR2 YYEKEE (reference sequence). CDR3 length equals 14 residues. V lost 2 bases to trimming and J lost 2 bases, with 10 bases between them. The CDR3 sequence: CASSFSSGQETQYF. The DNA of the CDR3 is TGTGCCAGCAGCTTTAGTTCAGGGCAAGAGACCCAGTACTTC.

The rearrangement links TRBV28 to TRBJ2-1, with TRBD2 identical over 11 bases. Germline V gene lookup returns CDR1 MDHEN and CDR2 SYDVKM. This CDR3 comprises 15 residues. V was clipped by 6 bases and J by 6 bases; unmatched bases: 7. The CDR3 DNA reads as TGTGCCAGCAGCCGTGGGGGACTAGCGGTCAATGAGCAGTTCTTC. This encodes CASSRGGLAVNEQFF. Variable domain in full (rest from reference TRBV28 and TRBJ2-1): DVKVTQSSRYLVKRTGEKVFLECVQDMDHENMFWYRQDPGLGLRLIYFSYDVKMKEKGDIPEGYSVSREKKERFSLILESASTNQTSMYLCASSRGGLAVNEQFFGPGTRLTVL.

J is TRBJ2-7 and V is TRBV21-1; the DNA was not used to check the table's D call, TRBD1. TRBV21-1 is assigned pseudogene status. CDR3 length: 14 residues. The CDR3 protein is CASQSGKGGYEQYF. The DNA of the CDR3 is TGTGCCAGCCAGAGCGGAAAAGGGGGCTACGAGCAGTACTTC.

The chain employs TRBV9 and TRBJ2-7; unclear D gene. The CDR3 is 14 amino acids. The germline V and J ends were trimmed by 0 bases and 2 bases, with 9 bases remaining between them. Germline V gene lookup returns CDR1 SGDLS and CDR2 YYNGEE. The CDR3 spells CASSVGVEAYEQYF. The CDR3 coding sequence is TGTGCCAGCAGCGTAGGTGTAGAGGCCTACGAGCAGTACTTC.

The CDR3 loop is CASSTGLEQYF. In DNA form, the CDR3 reads TGTGCCAGCTCAACAGGTCTTGAGCAGTACTTC. The chain has TRBV18 and TRBJ2-7; TRBD1 might be the D (5 bases). CDR3 length equals 11 residues. Germline assignment: CDR1 KGHSH and CDR2 LQKENI. V lost 5 bases to trimming and J lost 7 bases, with 9 bases between them. Based on the CDR3 plus reference TRBV18 and TRBJ2-7, the full variable domain is NAGVMQNPRHLVRRRGQEARLRCSPMKGHSHVYWYRQLPEEGLKFMVYLQKENIIDESGMPKERFSAEFPKEGPSILRIQQVVRGDSAAYFCASSTGLEQYFGPGTRLTVT.

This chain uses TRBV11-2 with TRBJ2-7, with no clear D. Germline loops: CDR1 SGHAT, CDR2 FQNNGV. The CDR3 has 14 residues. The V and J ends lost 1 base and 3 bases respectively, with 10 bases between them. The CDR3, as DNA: TGTGCCAGCAGCTTAGTCGGACGGCACTACGAGCAGTACTTC. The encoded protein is CASSLVGRHYEQYF.

Here the CDR3 reads CASSRRGTASYEQYF. CDR3 in DNA: TGTGCCAGCAGCAGGAGGGGGACAGCCTCCTACGAGCAGTACTTC. The chain couples TRBV21-1 to TRBJ2-7; whether TRBD1, the table's D call, matches the DNA was not checked. TRBV21-1 is classified as a pseudogene. The CDR3 has 15 residues.

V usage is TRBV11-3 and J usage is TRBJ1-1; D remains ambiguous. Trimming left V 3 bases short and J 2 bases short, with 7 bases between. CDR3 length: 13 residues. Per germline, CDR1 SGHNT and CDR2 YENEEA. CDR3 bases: TGTGCCAGCAGCTTTAACAGAAACACTGAAGCTTTCTTT. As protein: CASSFNRNTEAFF.

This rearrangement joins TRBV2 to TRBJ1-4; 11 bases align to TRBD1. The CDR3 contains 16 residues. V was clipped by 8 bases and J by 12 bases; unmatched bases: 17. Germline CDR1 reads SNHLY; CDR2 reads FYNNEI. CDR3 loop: CASGAWTGGVLSELFF. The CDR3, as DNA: TGTGCCAGCGGAGCTTGGACAGGGGGCGTTTTAAGTGAACTGTTTTTT. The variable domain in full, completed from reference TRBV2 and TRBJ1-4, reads EPEVTQTPSHQVTQMGQEVILRCVPISNHLYFYWYRQILGQKVEFLVSFYNNEISEKSEIFDDQFSVERPDGSNFTLKIRSTKLEDSAMYFCASGAWTGGVLSELFFGSGTQLSVL.

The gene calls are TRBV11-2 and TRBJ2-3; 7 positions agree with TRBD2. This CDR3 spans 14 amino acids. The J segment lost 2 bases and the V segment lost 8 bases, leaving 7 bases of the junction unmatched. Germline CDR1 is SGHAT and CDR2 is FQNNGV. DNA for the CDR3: TGTGCCAGCGGGGGGGGACTCTCCACAGATACGCAGTATTTT. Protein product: CASGGGLSTDTQYF.

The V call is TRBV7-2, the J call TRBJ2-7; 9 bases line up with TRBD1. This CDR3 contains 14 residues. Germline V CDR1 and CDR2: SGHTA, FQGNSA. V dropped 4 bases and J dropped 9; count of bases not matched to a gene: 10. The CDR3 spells CASSSAGQGFRQYF. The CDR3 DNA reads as TGTGCCAGCAGCTCGGCGGGACAGGGCTTTAGGCAGTACTTC.

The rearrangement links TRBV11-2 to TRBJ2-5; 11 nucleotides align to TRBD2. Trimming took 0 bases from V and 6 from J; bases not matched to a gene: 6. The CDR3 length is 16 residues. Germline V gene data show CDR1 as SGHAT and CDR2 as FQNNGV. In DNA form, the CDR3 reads TGTGCCAGCAGCTTAGATACTAGCGGGAGAGGGCAGACCCAGTACTTC. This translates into CASSLDTSGRGQTQYF. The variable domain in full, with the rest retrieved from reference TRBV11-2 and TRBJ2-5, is EAGVAQSPRYKIIEKRQSVAFWCNPISGHATLYWYQQILGQGPKLLIQFQNNGVVDDSQLPKDRFSAERLKGVDSTLKIQPAKLEDSAVYLCASSLDTSGRGQTQYFGPGTRLLVL.

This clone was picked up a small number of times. The CDR3 nucleotides read TGTGCCAGCAGTTTGCAGGGAGTGAACACTGAAGCTTTCTTT. Translation: CASSLQGVNTEAFF. The chain carries TRBV28 and TRBJ1-1; D might be TRBD1 (5 bases). V was pared by 3 bases and J by 0 bases, with 8 bases between. Germline V gene lookup returns CDR1 MDHEN and CDR2 SYDVKM. There are 14 residues in the CDR3.

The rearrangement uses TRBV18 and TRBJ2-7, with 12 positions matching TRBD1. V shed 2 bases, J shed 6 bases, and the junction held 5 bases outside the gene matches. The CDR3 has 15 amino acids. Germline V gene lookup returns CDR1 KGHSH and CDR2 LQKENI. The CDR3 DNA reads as TGTGCCAGCTCACCAAAGGGACAGGGGGCGGGCGAGCAGTACTTC. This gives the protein CASSPKGQGAGEQYF.

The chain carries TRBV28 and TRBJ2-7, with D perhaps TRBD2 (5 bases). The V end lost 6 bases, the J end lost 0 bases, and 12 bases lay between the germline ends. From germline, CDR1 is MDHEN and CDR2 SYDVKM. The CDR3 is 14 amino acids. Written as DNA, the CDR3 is TGTGCCAGCAGGCGGACTCAGAGCTCCTACGAGCAGTACTTC. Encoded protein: CASRRTQSSYEQYF. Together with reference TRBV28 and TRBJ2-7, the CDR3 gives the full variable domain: DVKVTQSSRYLVKRTGEKVFLECVQDMDHENMFWYRQDPGLGLRLIYFSYDVKMKEKGDIPEGYSVSREKKERFSLILESASTNQTSMYLCASRRTQSSYEQYFGPGTRLTVT.

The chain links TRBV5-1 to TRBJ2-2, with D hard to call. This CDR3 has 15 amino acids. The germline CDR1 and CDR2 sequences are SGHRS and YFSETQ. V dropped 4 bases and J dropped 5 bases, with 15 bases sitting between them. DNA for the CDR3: TGCGCCAGCAGCCCGACCCCTGGCGGAACCGGGGAGCTGTTTTTT. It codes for CASSPTPGGTGELFF.

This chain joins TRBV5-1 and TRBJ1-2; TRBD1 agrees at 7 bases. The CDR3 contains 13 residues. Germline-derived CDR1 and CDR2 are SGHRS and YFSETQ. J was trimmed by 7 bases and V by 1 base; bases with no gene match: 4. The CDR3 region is CASSLPGTAGYTF. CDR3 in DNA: TGCGCCAGCAGCTTGCCCGGGACAGCTGGCTACACCTTC.

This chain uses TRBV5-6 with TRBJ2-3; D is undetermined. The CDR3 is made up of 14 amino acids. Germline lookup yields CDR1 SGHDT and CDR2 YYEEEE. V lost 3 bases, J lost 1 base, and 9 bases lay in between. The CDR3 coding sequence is TGTGCCAGCAGCTGGAAGGATGGCACAGATACGCAGTATTTT. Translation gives CASSWKDGTDTQYF.

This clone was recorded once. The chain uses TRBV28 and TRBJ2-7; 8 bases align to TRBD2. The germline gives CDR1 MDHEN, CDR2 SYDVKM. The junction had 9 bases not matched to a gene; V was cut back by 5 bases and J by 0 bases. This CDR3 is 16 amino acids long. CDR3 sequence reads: CASSGMTSADSYEQYF. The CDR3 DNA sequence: TGTGCCAGCAGTGGGATGACTAGCGCCGACTCCTACGAGCAGTACTTC.

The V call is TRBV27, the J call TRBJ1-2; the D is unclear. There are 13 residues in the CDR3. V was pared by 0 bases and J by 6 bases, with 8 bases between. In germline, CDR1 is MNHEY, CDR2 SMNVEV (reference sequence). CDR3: CASSLSGYNGYTF. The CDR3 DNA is TGTGCCAGCAGTTTATCAGGGTATAATGGCTACACCTTC.